A selection of T cell receptor beta chains follows, all from one sample in a study of blood T cell repertoires in COVID-19. Clones were read by immunoSEQ multiplex PCR, and TCRdb kept only the in-frame ones, dropping some. Among some 250,000 clones, approximately 82% were seen once, and the ten largest hold approximately 1.8%. The sequenced sample consisted of peripheral blood. Every receptor here comes from a young man who had recovered from COVID-19. Both conserved end residues are trimmed from each CDR3.

>TRBV4-1
ASSQVPGAGANVLT
>TRBV6-6
ASSYPGTVNTEAF
>TRBV18
ASSPGTQAYEQY
>TRBV4-2
ASSQDSTASSYNEQF
>TRBV18
ASSPTLTGPDEKLF
>TRBV5-1
ASSAMTGRDQPQH
>TRBV9
ASSVDVGGQETQY
>TRBV18
ASSPDRVETY
>TRBV7-2
ASSSRGLGQPQH
>TRBV5-1
ASSLGGTGAQDGYT
>TRBV11-2
ASSSHIGPVGHSGNTIY